What follows is one TCR beta chain and its context. The CDR3 consists of 13 residues. V was pared by 7 bases and J by 4 bases, with 5 bases of the junction left unmatched. The germline V gene has CDR1 SNHLY and CDR2 FYNNEI. This sample is part of a study of cytomegalovirus exposure and HLA in healthy donors. The PCR employed 60 Vbeta primers together with 13 Jbeta primers. This table comes from immunoSEQ multiplex PCR, and its TCRdb copy is limited to in-frame clones, with some not included. The sample consists of about 30,000 clones, more than 75% of them appearing once. Sequencing input: PBMCs. The genes are TRBV2 and TRBJ2-7; TRBD1 aligns across 9 bases. This TCR came from a boy between 10 and 17 years old in good health and CMV-seronegative. The CDR3 is CASTPGQGYEQYF. The CDR3 region has the DNA TGTGCCAGCACCCCAGGACAGGGGTACGAGCAGTACTTC.